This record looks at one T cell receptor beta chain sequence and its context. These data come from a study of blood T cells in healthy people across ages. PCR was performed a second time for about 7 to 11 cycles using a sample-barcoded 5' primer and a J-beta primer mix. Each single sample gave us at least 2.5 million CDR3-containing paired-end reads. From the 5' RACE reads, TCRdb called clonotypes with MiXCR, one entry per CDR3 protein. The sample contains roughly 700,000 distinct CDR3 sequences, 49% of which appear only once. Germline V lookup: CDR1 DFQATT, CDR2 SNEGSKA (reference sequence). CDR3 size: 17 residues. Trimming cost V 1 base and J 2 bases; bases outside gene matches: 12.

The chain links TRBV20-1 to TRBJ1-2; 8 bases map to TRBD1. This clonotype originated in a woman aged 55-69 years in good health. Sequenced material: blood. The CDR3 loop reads CSARAQGGGHVNYGYTF. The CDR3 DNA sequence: TGCAGTGCTAGAGCACAGGGGGGCGGTCATGTCAACTATGGCTACACCTTC.